The rows below give T cell receptor beta chains drawn from one sample of a study of regulatory T cells in long-lasting Graves disease. TCRdb passed the multiplex PCR reads through MiXCR, listing each CDR3 protein once. The sample lists over 450,000 distinct CDR3 sequences; roughly 21% were seen once. The sample in question was peripheral blood mononuclear cells (PBMCs), obtained when the disease was refractory, from a patient treated with antithyroid drugs. These receptor sequences come from a female donor with Graves disease. The CDR3 runs from the conserved cysteine through the conserved F or W. D genes are given only for firm matches. Part of the rows lack a size; the others show once, few, many or a class for expanded clones.

V,J,size,D,length,CDR3,DNA
TRBV19,TRBJ2-7,few,.,15,CASSRSGQGLYEQYF,TGTGCCAGTAGTCGATCGGGACAAGGGCTATACGAGCAGTACTTC
TRBV12-3/TRBV12-4,TRBJ2-3,once,.,11,CASQGTDTQYF,TGTGCCAGCCAAGGCACAGATACGCAGTATTTT
TRBV2,TRBJ1-5,many,.,18,CASRPKGGGLYSNQPQHF,TGTGCCAGCAGACCGAAGGGGGGAGGATTATATAGCAATCAGCCCCAGCATTTT
TRBV28,TRBJ1-5,many,.,13,CASSFYSNQPQHF,TGTGCCAGCAGTTTTTATAGCAATCAGCCCCAGCATTTT
TRBV6-1,TRBJ1-1,.,.,13,CASHTSVNTEAFF,TGTGCCAGTCATACCAGCGTTAACACTGAAGCTTTCTTT
TRBV28,TRBJ1-5,many,.,16,CASSLTTLAGNQPQHF,TGTGCCAGCAGTCTTACTACTTTGGCGGGCAATCAGCCCCAGCATTTT
TRBV12-3/TRBV12-4,TRBJ1-4,many,TRBD1,14,CASVRQGGSEKLFF,TGTGCCAGCGTTCGACAGGGGGGGAGTGAAAAACTGTTTTTT
TRBV5-6,TRBJ2-7,.,.,15,CASSLGQFSLYEQYF,TGTGCCAGCAGCTTGGGACAATTTTCCCTCTACGAGCAGTACTTC
TRBV24-1,TRBJ1-1,few,.,18,CATSDLPWTSRRGTEAFF,TGTGCCACCAGTGATTTGCCGTGGACTTCCAGGAGGGGCACTGAAGCTTTCTTT
TRBV19,TRBJ1-5,.,.,15,CASSIEVGYNQPQHF,TGTGCCAGTAGTATAGAAGTGGGTTACAATCAGCCCCAGCATTTT
TRBV19,TRBJ1-1,few,.,14,CASSVTRGGTEAFF,TGTGCCAGTAGTGTAACCAGGGGCGGCACTGAAGCTTTCTTT
TRBV5-4,TRBJ2-5,.,TRBD2,15,CASSLLAGGPVTQYF,TGTGCCAGCAGCTTGCTCGCGGGGGGGCCGGTGACCCAGTACTTC
TRBV30,TRBJ1-6,.,.,14,CAWSVWGDGTPLHF,TGTGCCTGGAGTGTATGGGGGGATGGTACACCCCTCCACTTT
TRBV7-2,TRBJ1-1,many,TRBD1,15,CASSSRGPWDTEAFF,TGTGCCAGCAGCTCCAGGGGGCCGTGGGACACTGAAGCTTTCTTT
TRBV6-1,TRBJ1-1,many,.,14,CASRPDTLNTEAFF,TGTGCCAGCAGACCCGACACCTTGAACACTGAAGCTTTCTTT
TRBV5-1,TRBJ1-1,.,.,14,CASSSTTEGTEAFF,TGCGCCAGCAGCTCTACGACAGAGGGCACTGAAGCTTTCTTT
TRBV12-3/TRBV12-4,TRBJ2-2,few,.,13,CASSLTQTGELFF,TGTGCCAGCAGTTTGACTCAAACCGGGGAGCTGTTTTTT
TRBV28,TRBJ2-1,.,.,12,CASRRDYNEQFF,TGTGCCAGCAGGCGGGACTACAATGAGCAGTTCTTC
TRBV11-3,TRBJ2-5,many,TRBD1,13,CASRRTGGETQYF,TGTGCCAGCAGGCGGACAGGGGGAGAGACCCAGTACTTC
TRBV28,TRBJ1-5,.,.,14,CASSLVGPAQPQHF,TGTGCCAGCAGTTTAGTGGGGCCGGCCCAGCCCCAGCATTTT
TRBV6-2/TRBV6-3,TRBJ1-5,.,.,17,CASSPGTGKPDNQPQHF,TGTGCCAGCAGCCCAGGTACAGGGAAACCAGACAATCAGCCCCAGCATTTT
TRBV12-3/TRBV12-4,TRBJ2-7,many,TRBD1,13,CASSPTGAGEQYF,TGTGCCAGCAGCCCGACAGGGGCCGGAGAGCAGTACTTC
TRBV4-2,TRBJ2-5,.,.,14,CASSHNLAGETQYF,TGTGCCAGCAGCCACAACTTAGCAGGAGAGACCCAGTACTTC
TRBV7-9,TRBJ1-1,many,.,17,CASSPLMDSLMNTEAFF,TGTGCCAGCAGTCCCCTCATGGACAGCCTCATGAACACTGAAGCTTTCTTT
TRBV11-3,TRBJ2-7,few,.,13,CASSLFSTTEQYF,TGTGCCAGCAGCTTATTTTCGACAACCGAGCAGTACTTC
TRBV13,TRBJ1-2,many,.,14,CASSLGTAGDGYTF,TGTGCCAGCAGCTTAGGCACCGCAGGGGATGGCTACACCTTC